A selection of T cell receptor beta chains follows, all from one sample in a study of CD8 T cells in ankylosing spondylitis. MiXCR was run by TCRdb on the 5' RACE reads, yielding one entry per CDR3 protein. Altogether some 840,000 distinct CDR3 sequences are present, roughly 10% being singletons, with the ten largest covering roughly 0.51%. The sequencing sample was made of blood, either unsorted or a sorted T cell fraction (not recorded which). The receptors here all came from a male donor with ankylosing spondylitis. The CDR3 runs from the conserved cysteine through the conserved F or W. A D gene is named only where the DNA matches it firmly. Size is stated for part of the rows, as once, few or many counts, or as a class when the clone is expanded.

>TRBD2|TRBJ2-5|few|TRBV6-6
TGTGCCAGTCGGGGGGGGGGTTTAGAGACCCAGTACTTC
CASRGGGLETQYF
>TRBD1|TRBJ2-7|-|TRBV5-1
TGCGCCAGCAGCCAGGGGGACGGACCCTACGAGCAGTACTTC
CASSQGDGPYEQYF
>TRBD2|TRBJ2-7|many|TRBV7-2
TGTGCCAGCAGCTTGAGCGGGAGGGCCTACGAGCAGTACTTC
CASSLSGRAYEQYF
>-|TRBJ2-2|few|TRBV9
TGTGCCAGCAGCACTCCCGGGAGTAGGTACACCGGGGAGCTGTTTTTT
CASSTPGSRYTGELFF
>TRBD1|TRBJ2-7|-|TRBV5-1
TGCGCCAGCAGCATGGGACAGTTCTCCTACGAGCAGTACTTC
CASSMGQFSYEQYF
>TRBD2|TRBJ2-1|many|TRBV14
TGTGCCAGCAGCCAAGAAGGCGGGAGACGTGAGCAGTTCTTC
CASSQEGGRREQFF
>TRBD1|TRBJ2-3|-|TRBV5-1
TGCGCCAGCAGCCGGGGACAGGGATGGGATACGCAGTATTTT
CASSRGQGWDTQYF
>-|TRBJ1-1|-|TRBV7-3
TGTGCCAGCAGCTTAACGCCCCTTAGGGCCGTGGTAGCTTTCTTT
CASSLTPLRAVVAFF
>TRBD1|TRBJ2-7|few|TRBV7-2
TGTGCCAGCAGCCCGGGCAGGGGGTCGTCCTACGAGCAGTACTTC
CASSPGRGSSYEQYF
>-|TRBJ2-1|many|TRBV29-1
TGCAGCGGCGGGGAGGATGAGCAGTTCTTC
CSGGEDEQFF
>TRBD1|TRBJ2-7|few|TRBV12-3/TRBV12-4
TGTGCCAGCCTGCCGGGACAGGGGTTCTTCCACGAGCAGTACTTC
CASLPGQGFFHEQYF
>-|TRBJ1-5|once|TRBV2
TGTGCCAGCAGTGTGGGACAACCCCGTCAGCCCCAGCATTTT
CASSVGQPRQPQHF
>-|TRBJ2-7|-|TRBV5-1
TGCGCCAGCAGGCTGACCGGGCCCGCCTACGAGCAGTACTTC
CASRLTGPAYEQYF
>-|TRBJ2-1|-|TRBV6-4
TGTGCCAGCGCCGGTGGGGGCCCAAAGCAGTTCTTC
CASAGGGPKQFF
>-|TRBJ2-5|-|TRBV7-7
TGTGCTAGCAGCTCCGGCACGATAGGGCCAGAGACCCAGTACTTC
CASSSGTIGPETQYF
>-|TRBJ2-3|-|TRBV18
TGTGCCAGCTCACCACAGTTGGCCGGGCCCACAGATACGCAGTATTTT
CASSPQLAGPTDTQYF
>-|TRBJ2-7|-|TRBV6-2/TRBV6-3
TGTGCCAGCACGCGTGGAGCGGTTACCTACGAGCAGTACTTC
CASTRGAVTYEQYF
>-|TRBJ1-2|-|TRBV20-1
TGCAGTGCTAGAGTTTGGGACCTAGGGCGCTATGGCTACACCTTC
CSARVWDLGRYGYTF
>-|TRBJ2-5|few|TRBV20-1
TGCAGTGCCCAACTCTCGGCGGCCTTAGAGACCCAGTACTTC
CSAQLSAALETQYF
>-|TRBJ1-1|many|TRBV5-1
TGCGCCAGCAGCTTGGGGGAATTGGGCACTGAAGCTTTCTTT
CASSLGELGTEAFF
>TRBD2|TRBJ2-3|many|TRBV5-1
TGTGCCAGCAGCTCCGGGACTAGCGGGACAGATACGCAGTATTTT
CASSSGTSGTDTQYF
>TRBD2|TRBJ2-2|few|TRBV7-8
TGTGCCAGCAGCCTCAGACTAGCGGGAGACCCCGGGGAGCTGTTTTTT
CASSLRLAGDPGELFF
>TRBD1|TRBJ2-4|-|TRBV5-5
TGTGCCAGCAGCTTGGTGGCAGGGGGCAGGGACATTCAGTACTTC
CASSLVAGGRDIQYF
>TRBD2|TRBJ2-1|-|TRBV4-2
TGTGCCAGCAGCCAAGAGGGAACTAGCGGAAACAATGAGCAGTTCTTC
CASSQEGTSGNNEQFF
>-|TRBJ2-6|-|TRBV20-1
TGCAGTGCCAGTGCCGGGGCCAACGTCCTGACTTTC
CSASAGANVLTF
>TRBD1|TRBJ2-1|few|TRBV20-1
TGCAGTGCTAGAGCCCGACAGGGGGAGAGGTACAATGAGCAGTTCTTC
CSARARQGERYNEQFF
>TRBD2|TRBJ2-1|few|TRBV7-2
TGTGCCAGCACCATACTCGGTGCTAGCGGGAGTCCGGATGAGCAGTTCTTC
CASTILGASGSPDEQFF
>-|TRBJ2-7|-|TRBV7-6
TGTGCCAGCAGCCTAGACCCGCACTCCTACGAGCAGTACTTC
CASSLDPHSYEQYF
>TRBD1|TRBJ1-6|-|TRBV6-2/TRBV6-3
TGTGCCACCCGACAGGGATTTGTATTCAATTCACCCCTCCACTTT
CATRQGFVFNSPLHF
>TRBD1|TRBJ2-7|few|TRBV7-2
TGTGCCAGCAGCTTATACGGACAGGGCGAGCAGTACTTC
CASSLYGQGEQYF
>TRBD2|TRBJ2-3|few|TRBV5-1
TGCGCCAGCAGCGCAGGACTAGCGGGGAGATCAGATACGCAGTATTTT
CASSAGLAGRSDTQYF